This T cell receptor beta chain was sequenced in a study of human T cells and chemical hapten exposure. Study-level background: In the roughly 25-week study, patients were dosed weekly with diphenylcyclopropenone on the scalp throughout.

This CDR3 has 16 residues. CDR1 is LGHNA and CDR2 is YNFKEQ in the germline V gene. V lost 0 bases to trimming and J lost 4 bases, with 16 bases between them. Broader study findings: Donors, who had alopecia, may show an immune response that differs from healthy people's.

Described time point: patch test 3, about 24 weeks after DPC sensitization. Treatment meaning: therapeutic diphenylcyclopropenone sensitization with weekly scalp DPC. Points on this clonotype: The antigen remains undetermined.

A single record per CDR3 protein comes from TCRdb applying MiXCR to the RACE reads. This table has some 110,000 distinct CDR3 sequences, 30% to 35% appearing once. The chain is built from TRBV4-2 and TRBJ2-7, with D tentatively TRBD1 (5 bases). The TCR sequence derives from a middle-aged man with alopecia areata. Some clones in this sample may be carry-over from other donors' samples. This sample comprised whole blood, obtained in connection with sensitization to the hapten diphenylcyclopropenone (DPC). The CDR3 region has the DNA TGTGCCAGCAGCCAAGATCTATCAGGGTTTTCTTACGAGCAGTACTTC. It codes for CASSQDLSGFSYEQYF.